The table lists the clone carrying this T cell receptor beta chain with many counts. Time point: newly diagnosed GD, antithyroid drugs for less than 3 months. The TCR library used RNA extracted from PBMCs. The guidelines of the American Thyroid Association were the basis for diagnosing Graves' disease. According to the study, TCR beta libraries were built with iRepertoire HTBI primers and CDR3-region Arm-PCR. Each CDR3 protein gets one entry after TCRdb re-called the multiplex PCR reads with MiXCR. This sample has around 420,000 distinct CDR3 sequences, with approximately 15% found just once. The data derive from a study of regulatory T cells in long-lasting Graves disease. The same sample was also studied in work on T cells in Graves' hyperthyroidism and ophthalmopathy. That publication notes: Pregnant or lactating patients were excluded, as were those with uncontrolled infection or other autoimmune disease. Thyroid ultrasound and orbital computed tomography, with clinical symptoms and serum thyroxine and TRAb, informed diagnoses.

The specimen comprised peripheral blood mononuclear cells (PBMCs), sampled at new diagnosis, from a patient treated with antithyroid drugs. This TCR was recovered from a middle-aged woman with Graves disease.

The CDR3 bases are TGTGCCAGCAGCCCACAGGGGGCTTCTTCCTACAATGAGCAGTTCTTC. Its translation: CASSPQGASSYNEQFF. The V and J genes are TRBV12-3 or TRBV12-4 and TRBJ2-1; 9 positions agree with TRBD1. The V gene end was trimmed by 6 bases and the J gene end by 1 base; junction bases not matched to a gene: 7. The CDR3 is 16 residues long.